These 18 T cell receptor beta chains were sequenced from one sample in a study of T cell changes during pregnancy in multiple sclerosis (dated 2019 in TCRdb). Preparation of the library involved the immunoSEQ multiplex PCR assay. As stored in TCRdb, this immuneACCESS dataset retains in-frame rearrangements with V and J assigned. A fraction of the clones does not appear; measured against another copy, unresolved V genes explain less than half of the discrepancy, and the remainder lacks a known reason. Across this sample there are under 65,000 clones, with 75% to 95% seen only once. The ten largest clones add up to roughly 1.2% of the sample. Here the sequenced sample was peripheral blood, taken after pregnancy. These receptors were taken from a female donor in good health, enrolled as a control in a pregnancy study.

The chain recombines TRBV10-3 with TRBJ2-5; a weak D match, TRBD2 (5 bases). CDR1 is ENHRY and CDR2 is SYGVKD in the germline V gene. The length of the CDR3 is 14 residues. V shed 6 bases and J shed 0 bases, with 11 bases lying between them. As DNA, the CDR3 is TGTGCCATCAGCACCGGGAACTACCAAGAGACCCAGTACTTC. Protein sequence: CAISTGNYQETQYF.

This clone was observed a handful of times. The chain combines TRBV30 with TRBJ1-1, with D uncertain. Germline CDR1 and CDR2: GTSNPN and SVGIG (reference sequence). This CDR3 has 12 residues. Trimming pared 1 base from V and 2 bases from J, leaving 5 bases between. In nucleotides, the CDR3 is TGTGCCTGGAGTGCCTACAACACTGAAGCTTTCTTT. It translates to CAWSAYNTEAFF.

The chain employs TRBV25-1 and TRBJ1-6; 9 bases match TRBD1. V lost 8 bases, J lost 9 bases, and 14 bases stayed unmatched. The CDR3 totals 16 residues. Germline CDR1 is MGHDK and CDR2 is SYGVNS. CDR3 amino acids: CASSPPPGQGSSPLHF. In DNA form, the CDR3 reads TGTGCCAGCTCACCGCCGCCGGGACAGGGTAGTTCACCCCTCCACTTT.

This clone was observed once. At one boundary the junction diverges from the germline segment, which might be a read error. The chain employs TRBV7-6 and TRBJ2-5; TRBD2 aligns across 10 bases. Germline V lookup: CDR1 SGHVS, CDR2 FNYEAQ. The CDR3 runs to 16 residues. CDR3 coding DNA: TGTGCCAGCAGCCTAGCCCCCAGCGGGAGGGGGGAGACCCAGTACTTC. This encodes CASSLAPSGRGETQYF.

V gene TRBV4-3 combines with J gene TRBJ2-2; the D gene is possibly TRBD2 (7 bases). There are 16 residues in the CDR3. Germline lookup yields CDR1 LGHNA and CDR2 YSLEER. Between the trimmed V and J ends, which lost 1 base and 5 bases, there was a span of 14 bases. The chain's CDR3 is CASSQGRGARTGELFF. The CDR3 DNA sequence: TGCGCCAGCAGCCAAGGTCGGGGGGCGCGGACCGGGGAGCTGTTTTTT.

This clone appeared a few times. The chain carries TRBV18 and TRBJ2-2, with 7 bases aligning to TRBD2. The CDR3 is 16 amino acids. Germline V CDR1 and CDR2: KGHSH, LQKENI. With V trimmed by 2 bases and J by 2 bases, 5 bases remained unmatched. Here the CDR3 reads CASSPTAGANTGELFF. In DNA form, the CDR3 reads TGTGCCAGCTCACCAACCGCGGGAGCCAACACCGGGGAGCTGTTTTTT.

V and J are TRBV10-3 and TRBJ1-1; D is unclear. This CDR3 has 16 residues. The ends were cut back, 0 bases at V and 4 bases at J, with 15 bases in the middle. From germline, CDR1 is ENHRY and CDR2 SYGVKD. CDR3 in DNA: TGTGCCATCAGTGAGTCGATTGTGACAATGGGCACTGAAGCTTTCTTT. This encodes CAISESIVTMGTEAFF.

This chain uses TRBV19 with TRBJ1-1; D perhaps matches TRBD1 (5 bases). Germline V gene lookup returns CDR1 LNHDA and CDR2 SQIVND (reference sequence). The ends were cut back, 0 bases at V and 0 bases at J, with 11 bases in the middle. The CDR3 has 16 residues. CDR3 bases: TGTGCCAGTAGTATAGACCCGACAGTAATGAACACTGAAGCTTTCTTT. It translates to CASSIDPTVMNTEAFF. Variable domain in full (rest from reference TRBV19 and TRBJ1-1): DGGITQSPKYLFRKEGQNVTLSCEQNLNHDAMYWYRQDPGQGLRLIYYSQIVNDFQKGDIAEGYSVSREKKESFPLTVTSAQKNPTAFYLCASSIDPTVMNTEAFFGQGTRLTVV.

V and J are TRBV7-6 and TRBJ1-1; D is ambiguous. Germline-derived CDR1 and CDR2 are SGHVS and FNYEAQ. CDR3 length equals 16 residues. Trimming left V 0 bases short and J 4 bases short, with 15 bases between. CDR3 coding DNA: TGTGCCAGCAGCTTAGCAGCGAGGGATCTGTTCACTGAAGCTTTCTTT. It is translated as CASSLAARDLFTEAFF. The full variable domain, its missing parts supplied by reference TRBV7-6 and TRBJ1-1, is GAGVSQSPRYKVTKRGQDVALRCDPISGHVSLYWYRQALGQGPEFLTYFNYEAQQDKSGLPNDRFSAERPEGSISTLTIQRTEQRDSAMYRCASSLAARDLFTEAFFGQGTRLTVV.

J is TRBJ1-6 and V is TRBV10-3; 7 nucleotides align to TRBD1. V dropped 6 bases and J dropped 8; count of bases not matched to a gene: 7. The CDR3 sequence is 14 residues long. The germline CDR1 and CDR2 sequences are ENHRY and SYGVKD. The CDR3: CAIRVTGVDSPLHF. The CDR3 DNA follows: TGTGCCATCAGGGTAACAGGGGTGGATTCACCCCTCCACTTT.

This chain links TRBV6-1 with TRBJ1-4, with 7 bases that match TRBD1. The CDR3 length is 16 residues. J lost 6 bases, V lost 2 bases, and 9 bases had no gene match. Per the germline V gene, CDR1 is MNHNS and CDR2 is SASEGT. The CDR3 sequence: CASSESGAGTDEKLFF. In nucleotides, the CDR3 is TGTGCCAGCAGTGAAAGTGGCGCGGGGACAGATGAAAAACTGTTTTTT.

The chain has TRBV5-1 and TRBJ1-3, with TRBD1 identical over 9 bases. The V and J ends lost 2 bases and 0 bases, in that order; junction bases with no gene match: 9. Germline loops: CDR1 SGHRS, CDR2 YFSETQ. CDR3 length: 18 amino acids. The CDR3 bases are TGCGCCAGCAGCTTACGGGACAGGGATACTCTCTCTGGAAACACCATATATTTT. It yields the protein CASSLRDRDTLSGNTIYF.

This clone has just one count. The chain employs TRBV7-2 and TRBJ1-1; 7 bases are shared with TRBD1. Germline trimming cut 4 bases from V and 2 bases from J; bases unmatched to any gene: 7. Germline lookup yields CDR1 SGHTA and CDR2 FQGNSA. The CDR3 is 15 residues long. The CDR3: CASSSRTGHNTEAFF. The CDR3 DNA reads TGTGCCAGCAGCTCCCGGACAGGCCATAACACTGAAGCTTTCTTT.

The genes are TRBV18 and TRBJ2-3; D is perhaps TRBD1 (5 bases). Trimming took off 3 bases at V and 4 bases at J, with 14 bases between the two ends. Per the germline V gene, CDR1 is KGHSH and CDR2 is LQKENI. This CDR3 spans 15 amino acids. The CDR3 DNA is TGTGCCAGCTCACCGCAGACAGCTCGAGCAGATACGCAGTATTTT. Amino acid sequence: CASSPQTARADTQYF.

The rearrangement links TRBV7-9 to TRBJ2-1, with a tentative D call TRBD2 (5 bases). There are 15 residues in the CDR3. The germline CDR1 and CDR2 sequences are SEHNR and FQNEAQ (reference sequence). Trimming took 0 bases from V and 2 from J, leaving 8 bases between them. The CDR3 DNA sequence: TGTGCCAGCAGCTTAGCGACGGGAACCTACAATGAGCAGTTCTTC. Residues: CASSLATGTYNEQFF.

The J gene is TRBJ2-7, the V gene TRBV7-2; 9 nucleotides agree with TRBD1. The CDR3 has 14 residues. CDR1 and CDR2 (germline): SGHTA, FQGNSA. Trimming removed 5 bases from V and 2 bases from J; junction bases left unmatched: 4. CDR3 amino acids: CASSQGQGPYEQYF. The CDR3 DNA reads TGTGCCAGCAGCCAGGGACAGGGCCCCTACGAGCAGTACTTC.

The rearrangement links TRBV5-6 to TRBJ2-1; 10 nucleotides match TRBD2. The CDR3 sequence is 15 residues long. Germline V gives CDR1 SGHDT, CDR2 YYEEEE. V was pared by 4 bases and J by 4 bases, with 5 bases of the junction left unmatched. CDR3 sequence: CASSPLAGAYNEQFF. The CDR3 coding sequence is TGTGCCAGCAGCCCGCTAGCGGGGGCGTACAATGAGCAGTTCTTC.

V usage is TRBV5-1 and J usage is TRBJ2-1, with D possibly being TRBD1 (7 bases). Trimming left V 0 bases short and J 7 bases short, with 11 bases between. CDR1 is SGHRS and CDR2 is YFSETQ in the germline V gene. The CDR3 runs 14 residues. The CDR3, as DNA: TGCGCCAGCAGCTTGGCTCCAGGGGGGAATGAGCAGTTCTTC. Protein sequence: CASSLAPGGNEQFF.